This T cell receptor (beta chain) was found in a study of blood T cell repertoires in COVID-19. TCRdb's copy holds only in-frame clones and misses some; the assay was immunoSEQ multiplex PCR. This sample has approximately 250,000 clones, with 86% found just once. In its sample, this clone was seen once. The V gene lost 3 bases and the J gene lost 8 bases, with 11 bases spanning the gap. This CDR3 comprises 13 residues. CDR1 and CDR2 (germline): LGHDT, YNNKEL (reference sequence). The chain recombines TRBV3-1 (or the pseudogene TRBV3-2) with TRBJ1-5, with unresolved D. The TCR was taken from a young man with active or convalescent COVID-19. The sequencing input was peripheral blood. The CDR3 DNA follows: TGTGCCAGCAGCCAGGCGGGTTTGGAGCCCCAGCATTTT. The encoded protein is CASSQAGLEPQHF.